The 31 T cell receptor beta chains presented below share a single source sample, sequenced in a study of blood T cells in healthy people across ages. The second PCR ran roughly 6 to 11 cycles with a sample-barcoded 5' primer and J-beta primers. TCRdb independently ran MiXCR on the 5' RACE reads; one entry per CDR3 protein. Among around 800,000 distinct CDR3 sequences, roughly 24% were seen once, and the ten largest hold 2.5% to 3.5%. The same sample was also used in a study of T cells of mothers and their children.

The sequenced sample was blood. All receptors come from a boy aged 5-17 years in good health.

This clonotype has just a few counts. The rearrangement uses TRBV18 and TRBJ1-5, with D hard to call. CDR1 and CDR2 from the germline V gene are KGHSH and LQKENI. V shed 5 bases and J shed 0 bases, with 11 bases lying between them. CDR3 length: 15 amino acids. The CDR3 sequence: CASSDMGDSNQPQHF. The DNA for the CDR3 is TGTGCCAGCTCAGACATGGGCGATAGCAATCAGCCCCAGCATTTT.

The chain couples TRBV20-1 to TRBJ2-3; no reliable D call. CDR1 and CDR2 from the germline V gene are DFQATT and SNEGSKA (reference sequence). Trimming took 6 bases from V and 6 from J, leaving 13 bases between them. This CDR3 spans 12 amino acids. The CDR3 here is CSATYSGDTQYF. The CDR3, as DNA: TGCAGTGCCACTTATAGTGGGGATACGCAGTATTTT.

This clonotype was observed a handful of times. This chain joins TRBV3-1 and TRBJ1-4, with 10 bases matching TRBD1. Trimming cost V 8 bases and J 8 bases; bases outside gene matches: 8. CDR1 LGHDT and CDR2 YNNKEL come from the germline V gene (reference sequence). CDR3 length: 14 amino acids. CDR3 sequence: CASGLGQGNEKLFF. For the CDR3, the DNA is TGTGCCAGCGGTTTGGGACAGGGGAACGAAAAACTGTTTTTT.

CDR3 amino acids: CASSQPKGGGSDTIYF. The CDR3 bases are TGTGCCAGCAGCCAACCCAAGGGGGGAGGTAGCGACACCATATATTTT. The chain carries TRBV7-8 and TRBJ1-3; maybe TRBD1 (6 bases). V shed 5 bases and J shed 8 bases, with 22 bases lying between them. The CDR3 runs to 16 residues. Germline loops: CDR1 SGHVS, CDR2 FQNEAQ.

This clonotype was seen a handful of times. This rearrangement joins TRBV16 to TRBJ2-3; D is perhaps TRBD2 (5 bases). Germline CDR1 KGHSY, CDR2 FQNENV. The CDR3 runs 14 residues. Deletions cut 0 bases from V and 3 bases from J, with 7 bases between. Written as DNA, the CDR3 is TGTGCCAGCAGCCAATCTGTAGCGACAGATACGCAGTATTTT. Translated, it gives CASSQSVATDTQYF. Full variable domain (outside the CDR3, taken from reference TRBV16 and TRBJ2-3): GEEVAQTPKHLVRGEGQKAKLYCAPIKGHSYVFWYQQVLKNEFKFLISFQNENVFDETGMPKERFSAKCLPNSPCSLEIQATKLEDSAVYFCASSQSVATDTQYFGPGTRLTVL.

The V call is TRBV29-1, the J call TRBJ1-5; D unclear. Germline CDR1 SQVTM, CDR2 ANQGSEA. V lost 4 bases and J lost 7, with 11 bases in between. The CDR3 covers 12 residues. As DNA, the CDR3 is TGCAGCGTTGTGGTTCCGGGGCAGCCCCAGCATTTT. Its translation: CSVVVPGQPQHF.

The rearrangement joins TRBV5-1 to TRBJ2-5, with D perhaps matching TRBD1 (5 bases). The J call may not be correct, given that the DNA end is closer to TRBJ2-1. This CDR3 comprises 15 residues. Germline CDR1 reads SGHRS; CDR2 reads YFSETQ. CDR3 region: CASNPRQGTNNEQFF. The CDR3, as DNA: TGCGCCAGCAACCCACGGCAGGGTACCAACAATGAGCAGTTCTTC.

The rearrangement uses TRBV4-1 and TRBJ1-1; D is possibly TRBD1 (5 bases). Trimming removed 7 bases at V and 1 base at J, with 16 bases between. The CDR3 is made up of 15 amino acids. Germline V gives CDR1 MGHRA, CDR2 YSYEKL. The CDR3 DNA reads TGCGCCAGCACACAAGCCCCGGGGCAGAACACTGAAGCTTTCTTT. Its protein product is CASTQAPGQNTEAFF.

Concerning this clonotype: The CDR3 does not close with the conserved phenylalanine or tryptophan, likely indicating a read error. The genes are TRBV12-3 or TRBV12-4 and TRBJ1-3; no clear D gene. Trimming removed 6 bases at V and 2 bases at J, with 5 bases between. CDR3 length: 12 amino acids. Here the CDR3 reads CASSQAGNTIYS. DNA of the CDR3: TGTGCCAGCAGCCAAGCTGGAAACACCATATATTCT.

This clonotype was recorded a few times. This sequence joins TRBV11-2 and TRBJ1-1; no definite D call. Between the trimmed V and J ends, which lost 0 bases and 5 bases, there was a span of 10 bases. This CDR3 region has 14 residues. Germline loops: CDR1 SGHAT, CDR2 FQNNGV. The CDR3 region is CASSLDKADTEAFF. The CDR3 bases are TGTGCCAGCAGCTTAGATAAGGCAGATACTGAAGCTTTCTTT.

The chain carries TRBV28 and TRBJ2-1, with 9 positions matching TRBD2. The germline CDR1 and CDR2 sequences are MDHEN and SYDVKM. Trimming removed 5 bases from V and 4 bases from J; junction bases left unmatched: 6. This CDR3 comprises 15 residues. CDR3: CASSHSGGFYNEQFF. The DNA of the CDR3 is TGTGCCAGCAGTCATAGCGGGGGCTTTTACAATGAGCAGTTCTTC.

The sample holds a few counts of this clonotype. J is TRBJ1-4 and V is TRBV20-1; 10 positions agree with TRBD1. This CDR3 region has 13 residues. Germline trimming cut 4 bases from V and 8 bases from J; bases unmatched to any gene: 4. CDR1 and CDR2 (germline): DFQATT, SNEGSKA (reference sequence). Here the CDR3 reads CSAIGTGEEKLFF. CDR3 DNA: TGCAGTGCTATTGGGACAGGGGAGGAAAAACTGTTTTTT.

This clonotype was counted many times. The chain combines TRBV12-3 or TRBV12-4 with TRBJ1-2, with no clear D. This CDR3 region has 12 residues. Trimming cost V 4 bases and J 2 bases, with 5 bases left between them. The CDR3, as DNA: TGTGCCAGCAGTTGGAGCAACTATGGCTACACCTTC. Its translation is CASSWSNYGYTF.

This clonotype was observed a few times. V and J are TRBV12-3 or TRBV12-4 and TRBJ1-1; no clear D gene. Trimming shortened V by 6 bases and J by 5 bases, and 16 bases separated the two germline ends. This CDR3 has 14 residues. CDR3 sequence: CASSITEGWTEAFF. CDR3 nucleotide sequence: TGTGCCAGCAGCATTACGGAGGGCTGGACTGAAGCTTTCTTT.

This clonotype is medium-sized. As DNA, the CDR3 is TGTGCCAGCAGCTTAGCCCTAGCCAAAAACATTCAGTACTTC. This gives the protein CASSLALAKNIQYF. The J gene is TRBJ2-4, the V gene TRBV11-2; D call uncertain. Germline values: CDR1 SGHAT, CDR2 FQNNGV. The CDR3 consists of 14 residues. Trimming took off 1 base at V and 0 bases at J, with 4 bases between the two ends.

This clonotype was recorded a few times. This chain links TRBV27 with TRBJ1-4, with 8 nucleotides matching TRBD1. CDR3 length: 15 residues. V was clipped by 0 bases and J by 8 bases; unmatched bases: 5. Germline V gives CDR1 MNHEY, CDR2 SMNVEV (reference sequence). The DNA of the CDR3 is TGTGCCAGCAGTTTATCGCAGGGGGCTGTCGAAAAACTGTTTTTT. It codes for CASSLSQGAVEKLFF.

The chain combines TRBV2 with TRBJ2-6; no clear D gene. Germline-derived CDR1 and CDR2 are SNHLY and FYNNEI. There are 17 residues in the CDR3. V was cut by 3 bases and J by 0 bases, with 12 bases left in between. CDR3 residues: CASSEIGRSSGANVLTF. The CDR3 coding sequence is TGTGCCAGCAGTGAGATCGGACGAAGCTCTGGGGCCAACGTCCTGACTTTC.

This clonotype was counted between two and nine times. J is TRBJ2-5 and V is TRBV3-1; TRBD2 agrees at 11 bases. The J call could be wrong; TRBJ2-1 is a better fit for the DNA end. The germline V gene encodes CDR1 LGHDT and CDR2 YNNKEL (reference sequence). The CDR3 totals 15 residues. The CDR3 DNA sequence: TGTGCCAGCAGTCTAGCGGGGGGCCGGTCTAATGAGCAGTTCTTC. Translated: CASSLAGGRSNEQFF.

The chain carries TRBV24-1 and TRBJ2-3; 9 bases agree with TRBD2. This CDR3 contains 17 residues. V dropped 7 bases and J dropped 6; count of bases not matched to a gene: 16. The germline V gene encodes CDR1 KGHDR and CDR2 SFDVKD. CDR3 residues: CATSPPHGLALPDTQYF. For the CDR3, the DNA is TGTGCCACCAGCCCCCCACACGGACTAGCGTTACCGGATACGCAGTATTTT.

The chain has TRBV6-1 and TRBJ2-5; 7 bases map to TRBD1. J was trimmed by 5 bases and V by 7 bases; bases with no gene match: 7. CDR1 MNHNS and CDR2 SASEGT come from the germline V gene. CDR3 length: 13 amino acids. The CDR3 reads CASTWTGKETQYF. Here the CDR3 DNA reads TGTGCCAGCACCTGGACAGGAAAGGAGACCCAGTACTTC.

This clonotype was observed a handful of times. This chain joins TRBV14 and TRBJ2-5, with D possibly matching TRBD2 (5 bases). Looked up from germline, CDR1 is SGHDN and CDR2 is FVKESK. V was clipped by 1 base and J by 5 bases, with 11 bases between them. The length of the CDR3 is 14 residues. The CDR3 loop is CASSQAASGETQYF. CDR3 nucleotides: TGTGCCAGCAGCCAAGCGGCGTCGGGGGAGACCCAGTACTTC.

This clonotype was seen just once. The V gene is TRBV28, the J gene TRBJ1-2, with D maybe TRBD1 (6 bases). Germline assignment: CDR1 MDHEN and CDR2 SYDVKM. Trimming pared 6 bases from V and 6 bases from J, leaving 26 bases between. CDR3 length equals 17 residues. This CDR3 reads CASRIGRDNHRADGYTF. The CDR3, as DNA: TGTGCCAGCAGGATCGGCCGGGACAATCATAGGGCCGATGGCTACACCTTC.

This clonotype was observed many times. The gene calls are TRBV12-3 or TRBV12-4 and TRBJ2-7, with 7 positions matching TRBD1. The CDR3 sequence is 17 residues long. V was clipped by 5 bases and J by 1 base; unmatched bases: 14. CDR3 nucleotides: TGTGCCAGCAGTCCCCCAAGAGGGGGCAGTAGGTCCTACGAGCAGTACTTC. Protein sequence: CASSPPRGGSRSYEQYF.

This clonotype has more than one count but fewer than ten. This chain links TRBV20-1 with TRBJ2-1; 8 bases line up with TRBD2. Per the germline V gene, CDR1 is DFQATT and CDR2 is SNEGSKA (reference sequence). Trimming took 1 base from V and 4 from J; bases not matched to a gene: 6. The CDR3 contains 15 residues. The CDR3 DNA sequence: TGCAGTGCTAGAGTGGCTAGCGGGCGATACAATGAGCAGTTCTTC. This codes for CSARVASGRYNEQFF.

This clonotype has just a few counts. The gene calls are TRBV30 and TRBJ2-5; 11 bases line up with TRBD1. J was trimmed by 4 bases and V by 1 base; bases with no gene match: 11. The CDR3 has 17 amino acids. Germline CDR1 and CDR2: GTSNPN and SVGIG (reference sequence). The CDR3 coding sequence is TGTGCCTGGAGTGCGGGACAGGGGGAAACAGTGGGAGAGACCCAGTACTTC. This sequence encodes CAWSAGQGETVGETQYF. Filled out from reference TRBV30 and TRBJ2-5, the complete variable domain reads SQTIHQWPATLVQPVGSPLSLECTVEGTSNPNLYWYRQAAGRGLQLLFYSVGIGQISSEVPQNLSASRPQDRQFILSSKKLLLSDSGFYLCAWSAGQGETVGETQYFGPGTRLLVL.

A few counts support this clonotype. This chain joins TRBV27 and TRBJ2-7; 9 positions agree with TRBD1. CDR3 length: 14 residues. Germline loops: CDR1 MNHEY, CDR2 SMNVEV (reference sequence). V lost 3 bases, J lost 7 bases, and 7 bases stayed unmatched. CDR3 region: CASSLGQGPSEQYF. CDR3 DNA sequence: TGTGCCAGCAGTTTGGGACAGGGACCGAGTGAGCAGTACTTC.

The V and J genes are TRBV28 and TRBJ1-2; the D is unclear. Trimming cost V 10 bases and J 8 bases, with 14 bases left between them. The CDR3 runs 11 residues. In germline, CDR1 is MDHEN, CDR2 SYDVKM. In nucleotides, the CDR3 is TGTGCCACGTCGAAGGGAAGGGGCTACACCTTC. The encoded protein is CATSKGRGYTF.

CDR3 loop: CATSGPGTSQETQYF. CDR3 coding DNA: TGTGCCACCAGTGGTCCAGGAACCAGCCAAGAGACCCAGTACTTC. The chain links TRBV24-1 to TRBJ2-5, with D uncertain. This CDR3 comprises 15 residues. CDR1 is KGHDR, CDR2 SFDVKD, per germline. V lost 5 bases and J lost 1, with 13 bases in between.

The chain combines TRBV20-1 with TRBJ1-1, with no clear D. Trimming stripped 7 bases from V and 4 bases from J, with 10 bases between. Germline V gene data show CDR1 as DFQATT and CDR2 as SNEGSKA (reference sequence). This CDR3 has 11 amino acids. In nucleotides, the CDR3 is TGCAGTGTAACCGAGGGCACTGAAGCTTTCTTT. This gives the protein CSVTEGTEAFF.

The rearrangement joins TRBV29-1 to TRBJ1-1; a weak D match, TRBD1 (5 bases). Germline V gives CDR1 SQVTM, CDR2 ANQGSEA. The CDR3 extends over 13 amino acids. Between the trimmed V and J ends, which lost 6 bases and 5 bases, there was a span of 16 bases. CDR3 sequence: CSVIRDLGTEAFF. CDR3 DNA sequence: TGCAGCGTGATACGGGACTTGGGGACTGAAGCTTTCTTT.

This chain connects TRBV5-1 to TRBJ2-1; 11 bases agree with TRBD2. After removal of 1 base from V and 0 bases from J, the junction contained 12 bases not matched to a gene. Germline assignment: CDR1 SGHRS and CDR2 YFSETQ. This CDR3 comprises 20 residues. The CDR3 DNA follows: TGCGCCAGCAGCTTGTGGGTAGCGGGGGGGTTCAGGAGCTCCTACAATGAGCAGTTCTTC. Translating gives CASSLWVAGGFRSSYNEQFF.